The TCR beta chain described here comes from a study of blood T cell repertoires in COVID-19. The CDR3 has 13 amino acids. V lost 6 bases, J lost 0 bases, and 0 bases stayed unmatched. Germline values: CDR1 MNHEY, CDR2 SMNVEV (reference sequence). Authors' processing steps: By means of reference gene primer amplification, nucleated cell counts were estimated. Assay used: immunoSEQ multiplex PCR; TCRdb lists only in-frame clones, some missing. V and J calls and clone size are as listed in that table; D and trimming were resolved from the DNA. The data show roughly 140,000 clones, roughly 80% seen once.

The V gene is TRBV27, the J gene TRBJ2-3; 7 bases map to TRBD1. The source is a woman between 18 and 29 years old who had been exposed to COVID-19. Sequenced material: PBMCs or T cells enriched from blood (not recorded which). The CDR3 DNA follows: TGTGCCAGCAGGACAGGGAGCACAGATACGCAGTATTTT. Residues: CASRTGSTDTQYF.